This TCR beta chain came from a study of metastatic and nonmetastatic thyroid tumors. About the study: Repertoires from blood and tumor or nodule tissue of malignant and benign thyroid patients were compared.

Patients were all untreated before their thyroid surgery. Authors' methods: For papillary thyroid cancer, a distant-metastasis classifier was constructed from CDR3 differences observed across clinicopathological groups. TCRdb used MiXCR to call clones anew from the PCR reads. The authors' filters were not applied to this entry. Of around 22,000 clones in the sample, roughly 9.7% were seen once. Findings and limits, study-wide: The study reportedly found significantly higher TCR beta diversity in malignant thyroid tumors than benign nodules, in blood and tumor.

Ten or more counts support this clone. Its specificity is unknown. The clonotype was recovered from a female donor with papillary thyroid cancer or a benign thyroid nodule (not recorded which). Some clones in this sample may be carry-over from other donors' samples. What was sequenced was blood.

The CDR3 loop is CSVEDLRTSGRRNGGELFF. The DNA for the CDR3 is TGCAGCGTTGAAGATCTCCGGACTAGCGGGAGAAGGAACGGCGGGGAGCTGTTTTTT. The chain has TRBV29-1 and TRBJ2-2; 13 bases are a match to TRBD2. J lost 7 bases, V lost 0 bases, and 14 bases had no gene match. The CDR3 runs 19 residues. CDR1 is SQVTM, CDR2 ANQGSEA, per germline.